What follows are 11 T cell receptor beta chains derived from one specimen sequenced in a study of identical twins. TCRdb used MiXCR to reprocess the 5' RACE reads, holding one entry per CDR3 protein. The data show under 300,000 distinct CDR3 sequences, 12% seen once. In addition, the sample was reused for a study of yellow fever vaccine responses in identical twins.

Sequenced sample: memory (CD45RO+) T cells sorted from blood. The receptors shown here come from a young woman in good health.

This clonotype was counted only a few times. The V and J genes are TRBV14 and TRBJ2-1; 7 bases agree with TRBD2. This CDR3 has 16 amino acids. From germline, CDR1 is SGHDN and CDR2 FVKESK. V trimming: 4 bases; J trimming: 9 bases; junction bases outside the gene matches: 15. The CDR3 DNA is TGTGCCAGCAGCCCCTTGGGGCTAGCGGCCGATAGTGAGCAGTTCTTC. Its protein is CASSPLGLAADSEQFF.

This clonotype has only a few counts. V and J are TRBV20-1 and TRBJ1-2; possibly TRBD1 for D (5 bases). The CDR3 runs 12 residues. Trimming removed 4 bases from V and 4 bases from J, with 10 bases in between. Per germline, CDR1 DFQATT and CDR2 SNEGSKA (reference sequence). In DNA, the CDR3 is TGCAGTGCTACAGGGACGAGCTATGGCTACACCTTC. This encodes CSATGTSYGYTF.

This clonotype was seen only a few times. The chain is built from TRBV20-1 and TRBJ1-2; 7 nucleotides align to TRBD1. With 3 bases clipped from V and 2 bases from J, the junction kept 3 bases outside the gene matches. Germline CDR1 reads DFQATT; CDR2 reads SNEGSKA (reference sequence). This CDR3 is built from 13 residues. CDR3: CSASRGQNYGYTF. The CDR3 nucleotides read TGCAGTGCTAGTAGGGGGCAGAACTATGGCTACACCTTC.

The chain recombines TRBV6-4 with TRBJ2-3; D perhaps matches TRBD1 (5 bases). There are 15 residues in the CDR3. Trimming removed 4 bases from V and 3 bases from J, with 14 bases in between. Germline CDR1 is MRHNA and CDR2 is SNTAGT. CDR3 protein: CASSVSASGTDTQYF. The CDR3 nucleotides are TGTGCCAGCAGTGTCTCTGCCTCAGGGACAGATACGCAGTATTTT.

This clonotype was detected ten times or more. The chain has TRBV12-3 or TRBV12-4 and TRBJ2-3; no firm D call. The CDR3 length is 13 residues. Trimming took 2 bases from V and 6 from J, leaving 9 bases between them. DNA for the CDR3: TGTGCCAGCAGTTTATTGGGGATCGATACGCAGTATTTT. Its translation: CASSLLGIDTQYF.

This clonotype appeared a few times. The J gene is TRBJ2-1, the V gene TRBV6-5; TRBD2 matches at 8 bases. Germline values: CDR1 MNHEY, CDR2 SVGAGI. This CDR3 contains 14 residues. The J segment lost 7 bases and the V segment lost 4 bases, leaving 6 bases of the junction unmatched. The CDR3 region has the DNA TGTGCCAGCAGTTCCCGGACTAGCTGGAATGAGCAGTTCTTC. Amino acids: CASSSRTSWNEQFF.

This clonotype was observed a handful of times. Written as DNA, the CDR3 is TGTGCCAGCAGTGAAAGACAGGGCAACACCGGGGAGCTGTTTTTT. Its protein product is CASSERQGNTGELFF. The chain employs TRBV6-4 and TRBJ2-2; 7 nucleotides align to TRBD1. Per the germline V gene, CDR1 is MRHNA and CDR2 is SNTAGT. The CDR3 is made up of 15 amino acids. Trimming cost V 3 bases and J 2 bases; bases outside gene matches: 3.

The chain couples TRBV19 to TRBJ2-3, with TRBD2 matching over 10 bases. The CDR3 consists of 15 residues. The germline gives CDR1 LNHDA, CDR2 SQIVND (reference sequence). V was clipped by 4 bases and J by 6 bases; unmatched bases: 7. Here the CDR3 reads CASSTQRGGRDTQYF. DNA for the CDR3: TGTGCCAGTAGTACCCAGCGGGGGGGCCGGGATACGCAGTATTTT.

This clonotype was recorded a few times. V gene TRBV6-2 or TRBV6-3 combines with J gene TRBJ1-5; 7 bases line up with TRBD1. Germline trimming cut 10 bases from V and 3 bases from J; bases unmatched to any gene: 6. This CDR3 is built from 13 residues. Per the germline V gene, CDR1 is MNHEY and CDR2 is SVGEGT. The CDR3 DNA sequence: TGTGCCACGACGGACAGGCCCAATCAGCCCCAGCATTTT. Amino acid sequence: CATTDRPNQPQHF.

In this sample, this clonotype turned up many times. The V gene is TRBV20-1, the J gene TRBJ2-7; D is perhaps TRBD1 (6 bases). Germline lookup yields CDR1 DFQATT and CDR2 SNEGSKA (reference sequence). Trimming took 5 bases from V and 3 from J, leaving 14 bases between them. This CDR3 has 13 residues. This CDR3 reads CSAGPGHSYEQYF. As DNA, the CDR3 is TGCAGTGCTGGGCCGGGACACAGCTACGAGCAGTACTTC.

This clonotype was recorded many times. V is TRBV5-1 and J is TRBJ2-6; D not certain. This CDR3 region has 15 residues. Germline V gives CDR1 SGHRS, CDR2 YFSETQ. Trimming pared 4 bases from V and 2 bases from J, leaving 10 bases between. The CDR3, as DNA: TGCGCCAGCAGCCCCGGGTTGACTGGGGCCAACGTCCTGACTTTC. Residues: CASSPGLTGANVLTF.